The 11 T cell receptor beta chains listed next were all sequenced from one sample in a study of blood T cell repertoires in COVID-19. Sequenced by immunoSEQ multiplex PCR; TCRdb stores in-frame clones only, minus some. The data show hundreds of thousands of clones, about 87% seen once. The specimen was peripheral blood. These receptors originate from a woman aged 30 to 39 with COVID-19, enrolled during active disease.

The chain combines TRBV3-1 (or the pseudogene TRBV3-2) with TRBJ2-7, with 9 bases identical to TRBD1. The trim removed 3 bases at V and 6 bases at J, leaving 3 bases unmatched. Germline-derived CDR1 and CDR2 are LGHDT and YNNKEL (reference sequence). The length of the CDR3 is 13 residues. CDR3 sequence (DNA): TGTGCCAGCAGCCAGGGGACAGGGAGCGAGCAGTACTTC. Amino acid sequence: CASSQGTGSEQYF.

The chain couples TRBV7-2 to TRBJ2-3; 9 nucleotides align to TRBD2. The V segment lost 3 bases and the J segment 1 base; nucleotides outside the gene matches: 5. Germline CDR1 and CDR2: SGHTA and FQGNSA. CDR3 length: 16 residues. For the CDR3, the DNA is TGTGCCAGCAGCTTTTCGGCGGGGGGGGGCACAGATACGCAGTATTTT. Translated: CASSFSAGGGTDTQYF.

The chain combines TRBV7-2 with TRBJ1-2; D might be TRBD1 (5 bases). The CDR3 runs 15 residues. Trimming pared 0 bases from V and 3 bases from J, leaving 11 bases between. The germline gives CDR1 SGHTA, CDR2 FQGNSA. CDR3 amino acids: CASSLAGGADYGYTF. The CDR3 coding sequence is TGTGCCAGCAGCTTAGCGGGAGGGGCAGACTATGGCTACACCTTC.

CDR3 protein: CASSIGGYEQYV. CDR3 coding DNA: TGTGCCAGCTCTATTGGGGGGTACGAGCAGTACGTC. The chain combines TRBV6-5 with TRBJ2-7; D is possibly TRBD2 (6 bases). The V gene lost 8 bases and the J gene lost 4 bases, with 12 bases spanning the gap. This CDR3 has 12 residues. Germline V CDR1 and CDR2: MNHEY, SVGAGI.

J is TRBJ1-1 and V is TRBV5-1, with TRBD1 identical over 11 bases. Looked up from germline, CDR1 is SGHRS and CDR2 is YFSETQ. The CDR3 spans 14 residues. V dropped 2 bases and J dropped 5; count of bases not matched to a gene: 2. CDR3 loop: CASSFGQGATEAFF. The CDR3 DNA is TGCGCCAGCAGCTTCGGACAGGGGGCTACTGAAGCTTTCTTT.

This clone was picked up many times. The chain combines TRBV9 with TRBJ1-1, with 8 bases aligning to TRBD1. The CDR3 extends over 15 amino acids. The germline gives CDR1 SGDLS, CDR2 YYNGEE. With 0 bases clipped from V and 1 base from J, the junction kept 2 bases outside the gene matches. The CDR3 DNA reads TGTGCCAGCAGCGTAGGGGGACAGGCGAACACTGAAGCTTTCTTT. It is translated as CASSVGGQANTEAFF.

In nucleotides, the CDR3 is TGTGCCAGCTCACTAGGACAGGCTGCGAACACCGGGGAGCTGTTTTTT. Its translation: CASSLGQAANTGELFF. The rearrangement links TRBV18 to TRBJ2-2; 7 bases agree with TRBD1. The V segment lost 4 bases and the J segment 0 bases; nucleotides outside the gene matches: 5. CDR1 is KGHSH and CDR2 is LQKENI in the germline V gene. This CDR3 region has 16 residues.

The chain joins TRBV24-1 to TRBJ2-2, with 8 bases that match TRBD1. Germline V gene data show CDR1 as KGHDR and CDR2 as SFDVKD. This CDR3 comprises 17 residues. Trimming removed 0 bases from V and 1 base from J; junction bases left unmatched: 3. As DNA, the CDR3 is TGTGCCACCAGTGATTTGCTCGGGACAGGGAACACCGGGGAGCTGTTTTTT. Amino acid sequence: CATSDLLGTGNTGELFF.

CDR3 DNA: TGTGCCAGCAGCCCCCGACAGGGAAATTCACCCCTCCACTTT. As protein: CASSPRQGNSPLHF. V gene TRBV11-3 combines with J gene TRBJ1-6; 7 bases match TRBD1. The V gene's germline CDR1 is SGHNT and CDR2 YENEEA. The CDR3 has 14 residues. V dropped 5 bases and J dropped 7; count of bases not matched to a gene: 5.

The chain employs TRBV11-2 and TRBJ2-3; TRBD2 aligns across 8 bases. Germline trimming cut 5 bases from V and 2 bases from J; bases unmatched to any gene: 3. The CDR3 length is 14 residues. Germline V gene sequence: CDR1 SGHAT, CDR2 FQNNGV. The CDR3 loop reads CASSRSGATDTQYF. As DNA, the CDR3 is TGTGCCAGCAGCCGTAGCGGGGCCACAGATACGCAGTATTTT.

The chain carries TRBV27 and TRBJ2-1; a possible D gene is TRBD1 (5 bases). Looked up from germline, CDR1 is MNHEY and CDR2 is SMNVEV (reference sequence). V was clipped by 5 bases and J by 4 bases, with 15 bases between them. The CDR3 loop spans 15 amino acids. The CDR3 reads CASSTELGAYNEQFF. The CDR3 bases are TGTGCCAGCAGTACCGAACTTGGGGCTTACAATGAGCAGTTCTTC.